The text below deals with one T cell receptor beta chain. Its antigen remains unknown. Sequencing of TCR beta was carried out in blood CD8+ and CD4+ T cells. The CDR3 extends over 14 amino acids. CDR1 DFQATT and CDR2 SNEGSKA come from the germline V gene (reference sequence). With 3 bases clipped from V and 5 bases from J, the junction kept 9 bases outside the gene matches. The sample is drawn from a study of CD8 T cells in Susac syndrome. Random-hexamer reverse transcription was applied to 0.5 to 1 ug RNA. TCRdb ran MiXCR on the immunoSEQ multiplex PCR reads and lists one entry per CDR3 protein. The sample holds fewer than 350,000 distinct CDR3 sequences, 92% seen once. Overall study findings and caveats: The study acknowledged a relatively small number of individuals in its TCR sequencing and HLA analysis.

The sample consisted of CD4+ T cells from PBMCs. This sequence joins TRBV20-1 and TRBJ2-7, with TRBD1 matching 8 bases. This TCR derives from a human donor with multiple sclerosis. CDR3 in amino acids: CSARLDQGADEQYF. For the CDR3, the DNA is TGCAGTGCTAGGCTAGACCAGGGGGCGGACGAGCAGTACTTC.